The clone carrying this TCR beta chain was found a few times. Its antigen is currently unknown. The sample originates from a study of T cell repertoires in cytomegalovirus infection. Overall study context: A matching HLA type, together with CMV infection, was signaled by public TCR beta signatures.

MiXCR, applied by TCRdb to the reads, yields one record per CDR3 protein. The sample yields more than 400,000 distinct CDR3 sequences, about 30% seen once. Regarding the study as a whole: CMV-specific TCR beta clonotypes restricted by HLA-C dominated the ex vivo response. Cumulative public TCR beta family frequency identified CMV carriers with the relevant HLA.

This TCR came from a human donor in good health (CMV status not recorded). Some clones in this sample may be carry-over from other donors' samples. The sequenced sample was PBMCs.

In DNA, the CDR3 is TGTGCCAGCAGCCCCCGTAAACCAGACAATGAGCAGTTCTTC. It translates to CASSPRKPDNEQFF. The gene calls are TRBV28 and TRBJ2-1; unclear D gene. Germline CDR1 is MDHEN and CDR2 is SYDVKM. Trimming removed 6 bases from V and 5 bases from J, with 14 bases in between. The CDR3 covers 14 residues.